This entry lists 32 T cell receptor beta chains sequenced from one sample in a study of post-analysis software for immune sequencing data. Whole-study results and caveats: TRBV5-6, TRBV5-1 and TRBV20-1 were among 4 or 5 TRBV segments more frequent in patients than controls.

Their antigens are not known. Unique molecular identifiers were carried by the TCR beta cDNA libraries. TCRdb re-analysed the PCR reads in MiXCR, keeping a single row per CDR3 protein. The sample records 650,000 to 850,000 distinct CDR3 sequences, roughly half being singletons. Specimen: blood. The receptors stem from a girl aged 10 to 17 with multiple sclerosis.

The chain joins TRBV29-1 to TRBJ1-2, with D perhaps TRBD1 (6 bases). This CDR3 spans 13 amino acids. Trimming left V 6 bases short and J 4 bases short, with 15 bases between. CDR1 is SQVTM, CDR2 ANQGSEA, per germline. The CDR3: CSVAPRQAYGYTF. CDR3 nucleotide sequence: TGCAGCGTGGCCCCTAGACAGGCCTATGGCTACACCTTC.

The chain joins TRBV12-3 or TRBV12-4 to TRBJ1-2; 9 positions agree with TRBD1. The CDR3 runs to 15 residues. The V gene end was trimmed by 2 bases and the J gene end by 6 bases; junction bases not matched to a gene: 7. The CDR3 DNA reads TGTGCCAGCAGTTTAACAACAGGGGGCGTCGATGGCTACACCTTC. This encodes CASSLTTGGVDGYTF.

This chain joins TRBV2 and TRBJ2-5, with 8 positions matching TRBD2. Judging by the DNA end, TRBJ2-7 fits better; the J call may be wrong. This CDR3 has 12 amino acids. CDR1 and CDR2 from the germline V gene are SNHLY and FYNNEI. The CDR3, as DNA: TGTGCCAGCAGGCGGGAGGCCTACGAGCAGTACTTC. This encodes CASRREAYEQYF.

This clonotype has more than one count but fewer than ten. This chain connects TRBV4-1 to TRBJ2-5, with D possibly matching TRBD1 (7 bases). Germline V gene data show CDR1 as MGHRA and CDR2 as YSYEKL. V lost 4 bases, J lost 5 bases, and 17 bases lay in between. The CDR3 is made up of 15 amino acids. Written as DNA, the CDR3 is TGCGCCAGCAGCCGGAGGGACAGCACGGGGGAGACCCAGTACTTC. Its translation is CASSRRDSTGETQYF.

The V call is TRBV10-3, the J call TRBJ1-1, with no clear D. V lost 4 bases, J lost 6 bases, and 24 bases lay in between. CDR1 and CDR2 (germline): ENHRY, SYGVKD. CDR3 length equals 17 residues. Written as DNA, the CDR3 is TGTGCCATCAGTGCTCTTTCTGGCAGGTTTGGCACATCTGAAGCTTTCTTT. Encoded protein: CAISALSGRFGTSEAFF.

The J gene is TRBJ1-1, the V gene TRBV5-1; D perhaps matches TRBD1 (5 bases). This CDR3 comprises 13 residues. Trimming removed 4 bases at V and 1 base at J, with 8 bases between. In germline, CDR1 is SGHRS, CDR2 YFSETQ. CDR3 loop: CASSRQTNTEAFF. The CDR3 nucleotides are TGCGCCAGCAGCCGACAGACGAACACTGAAGCTTTCTTT.

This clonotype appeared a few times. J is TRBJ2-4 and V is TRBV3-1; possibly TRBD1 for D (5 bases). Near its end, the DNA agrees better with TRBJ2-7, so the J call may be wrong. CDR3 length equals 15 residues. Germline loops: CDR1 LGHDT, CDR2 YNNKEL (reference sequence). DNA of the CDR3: TGTGCCAGCAGCCAAAAGTTGACAGCAACCTACGAGCAGTACTTC. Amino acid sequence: CASSQKLTATYEQYF.

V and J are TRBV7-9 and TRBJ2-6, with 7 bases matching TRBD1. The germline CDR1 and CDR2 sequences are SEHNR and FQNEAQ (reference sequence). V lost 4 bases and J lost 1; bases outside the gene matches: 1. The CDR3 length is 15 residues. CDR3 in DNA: TGTGCCAGCAGCTCGGACAGGTCTGGGGCCAACGTCCTGACTTTC. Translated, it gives CASSSDRSGANVLTF.

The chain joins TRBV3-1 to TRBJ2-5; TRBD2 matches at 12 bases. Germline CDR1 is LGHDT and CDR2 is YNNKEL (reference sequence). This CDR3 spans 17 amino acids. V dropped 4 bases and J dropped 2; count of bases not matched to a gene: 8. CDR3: CASSLGLAGNLQETQYF. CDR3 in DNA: TGTGCCAGCAGCCTCGGACTAGCGGGGAACCTACAAGAGACCCAGTACTTC.

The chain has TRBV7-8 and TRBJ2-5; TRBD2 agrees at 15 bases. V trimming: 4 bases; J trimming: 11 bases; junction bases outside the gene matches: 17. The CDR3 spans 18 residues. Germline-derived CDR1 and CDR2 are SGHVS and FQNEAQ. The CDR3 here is CASSSRTSGRALASEQYF. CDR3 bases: TGTGCCAGCAGCTCACGGACTAGCGGGAGGGCCCTAGCAAGTGAGCAGTACTTC.

CDR3 loop: CASSRDLNEQFF. The CDR3 coding sequence is TGTGCCAGCAGCCGTGACCTAAATGAGCAGTTCTTC. This chain connects TRBV9 to TRBJ2-1, with D unresolved. This CDR3 has 12 residues. V lost 4 bases to trimming and J lost 7 bases, with 9 bases between them. Germline V lookup: CDR1 SGDLS, CDR2 YYNGEE.

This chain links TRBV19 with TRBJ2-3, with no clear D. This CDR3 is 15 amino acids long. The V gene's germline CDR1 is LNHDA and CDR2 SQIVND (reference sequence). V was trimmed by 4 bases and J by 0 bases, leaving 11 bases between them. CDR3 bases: TGTGCCAGTAGTACCGGCCTAGACAGCACAGATACGCAGTATTTT. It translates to CASSTGLDSTDTQYF.

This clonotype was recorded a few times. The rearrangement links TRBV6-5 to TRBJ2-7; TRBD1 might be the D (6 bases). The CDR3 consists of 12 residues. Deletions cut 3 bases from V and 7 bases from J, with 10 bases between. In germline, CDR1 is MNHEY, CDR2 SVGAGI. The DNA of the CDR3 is TGTGCCAGCAGTTATCAGGGGATTGAGCAGTACTTC. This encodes CASSYQGIEQYF.

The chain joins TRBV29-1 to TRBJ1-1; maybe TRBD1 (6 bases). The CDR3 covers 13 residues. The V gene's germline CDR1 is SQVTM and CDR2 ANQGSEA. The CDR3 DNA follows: TGCAGTGGCCGGGACACCTTGAACACTGAAGCTTTCTTT. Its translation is CSGRDTLNTEAFF.

CDR3 nucleotide sequence: TGTGCCACCAGTGACTCCGGGACTAGCGTGACTGAGCAGTTCTTC. Translation: CATSDSGTSVTEQFF. The gene calls are TRBV24-1 and TRBJ2-1, with TRBD2 identical over 10 bases. J lost 9 bases, V lost 4 bases, and 8 bases had no gene match. The CDR3 is made up of 15 amino acids. Germline CDR1 reads KGHDR; CDR2 reads SFDVKD.

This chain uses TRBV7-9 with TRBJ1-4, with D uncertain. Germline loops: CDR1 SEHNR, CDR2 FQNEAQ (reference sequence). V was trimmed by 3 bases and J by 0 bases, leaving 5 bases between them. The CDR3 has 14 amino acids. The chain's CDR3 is CASSLEPTNEKLFF. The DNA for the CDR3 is TGTGCCAGCAGCTTGGAACCAACTAATGAAAAACTGTTTTTT.

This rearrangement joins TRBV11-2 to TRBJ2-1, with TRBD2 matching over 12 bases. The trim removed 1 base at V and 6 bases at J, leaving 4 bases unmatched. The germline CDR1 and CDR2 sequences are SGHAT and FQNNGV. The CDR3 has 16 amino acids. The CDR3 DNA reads TGTGCCAGCAGCTTAGCCTCGGGACTAGCGGGCAATGAGCAGTTCTTC. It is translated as CASSLASGLAGNEQFF.

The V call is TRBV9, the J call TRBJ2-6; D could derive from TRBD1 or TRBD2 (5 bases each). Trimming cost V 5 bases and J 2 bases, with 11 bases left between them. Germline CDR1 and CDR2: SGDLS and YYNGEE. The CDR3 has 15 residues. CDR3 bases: TGTGCCAGCAGTGTTGGGGGAGCTGGGGCCAACGTCCTGACTTTC. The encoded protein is CASSVGGAGANVLTF. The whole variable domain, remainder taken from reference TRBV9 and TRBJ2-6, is DSGVTQTPKHLITATGQRVTLRCSPRSGDLSVYWYQQSLDQGLQFLIQYYNGEERAKGNILERFSAQQFPDLHSELNLSSLELGDSALYFCASSVGGAGANVLTFGAGSRLTVL.

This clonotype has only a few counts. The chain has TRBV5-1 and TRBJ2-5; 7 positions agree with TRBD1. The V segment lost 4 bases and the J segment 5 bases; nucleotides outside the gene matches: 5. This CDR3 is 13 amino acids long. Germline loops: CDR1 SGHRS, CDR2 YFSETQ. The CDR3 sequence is CASSQTGRETQYF. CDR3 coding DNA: TGCGCCAGCAGCCAGACAGGGCGCGAGACCCAGTACTTC.

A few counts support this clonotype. CDR3 amino acids: CASSLSARGIQYF. The CDR3 bases are TGTGCCAGCAGTTTATCAGCTAGGGGCATTCAGTACTTC. The rearrangement joins TRBV27 to TRBJ2-4; perhaps TRBD1 as D (5 bases). This CDR3 has 13 residues. V dropped 0 bases and J dropped 9 bases, with 9 bases sitting between them. Germline-derived CDR1 and CDR2 are MNHEY and SMNVEV (reference sequence).

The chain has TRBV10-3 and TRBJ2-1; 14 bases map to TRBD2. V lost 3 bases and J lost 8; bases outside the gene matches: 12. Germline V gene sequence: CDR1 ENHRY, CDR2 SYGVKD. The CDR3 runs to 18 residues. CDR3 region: CAISDFGTSGSSGDEQFF. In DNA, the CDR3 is TGTGCCATCAGTGACTTTGGGACTAGCGGGAGCTCTGGGGATGAGCAGTTCTTC.

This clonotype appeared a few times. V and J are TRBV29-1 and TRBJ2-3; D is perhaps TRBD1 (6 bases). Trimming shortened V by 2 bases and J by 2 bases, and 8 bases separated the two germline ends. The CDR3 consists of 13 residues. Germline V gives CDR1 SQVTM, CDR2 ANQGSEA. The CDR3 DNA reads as TGCAGCGTTGAAAGGACAGCCACAGATACGCAGTATTTT. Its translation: CSVERTATDTQYF.

Here the CDR3 reads CASSYSISGTGPTKLFF. As DNA, the CDR3 is TGTGCCAGCAGTTACTCGATTTCCGGGACAGGACCCACCAAACTGTTTTTT. The rearrangement joins TRBV6-5 to TRBJ1-4, with 8 positions matching TRBD1. Germline CDR1 reads MNHEY; CDR2 reads SVGAGI. The CDR3 runs 17 residues. V was clipped by 0 bases and J by 11 bases; unmatched bases: 14.

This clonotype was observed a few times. This CDR3 reads CASSPKQGGNQPQHF. The CDR3 coding sequence is TGTGCCAGCAGCCCGAAACAGGGTGGCAATCAGCCCCAGCATTTT. The chain uses TRBV7-8 and TRBJ1-5; TRBD1 is a possible D gene (6 bases). Germline V gene sequence: CDR1 SGHVS, CDR2 FQNEAQ. This CDR3 has 15 amino acids. V was pared by 5 bases and J by 2 bases, with 13 bases between. Full variable domain (rest looked up from reference TRBV7-8 and TRBJ1-5): GAGVSQSPRYKVAKRGQDVALRCDPISGHVSLFWYQQALGQGPEFLTYFQNEAQLDKSGLPSDRFFAERPEGSVSTLKIQRTQQEDSAVYLCASSPKQGGNQPQHFGDGTRLSIL.

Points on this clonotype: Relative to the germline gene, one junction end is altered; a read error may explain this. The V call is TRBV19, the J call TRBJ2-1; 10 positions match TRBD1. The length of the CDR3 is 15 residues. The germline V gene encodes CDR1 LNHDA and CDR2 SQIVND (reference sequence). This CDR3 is CASTPTGGRDNEQFF. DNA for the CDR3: TGTGCCAGTACCCCGACAGGGGGCCGCGACAATGAGCAGTTCTTT.

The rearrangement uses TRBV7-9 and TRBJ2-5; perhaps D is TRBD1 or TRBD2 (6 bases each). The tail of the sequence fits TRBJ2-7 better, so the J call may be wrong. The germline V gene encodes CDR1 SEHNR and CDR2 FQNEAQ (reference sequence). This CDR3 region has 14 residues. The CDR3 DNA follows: TGTGCCAGCAGCCCCAAGGGGGGAGGTTACGAGCAGTACTTC. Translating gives CASSPKGGGYEQYF.

DNA for the CDR3: TGTGCCAGCAGCCAGGAGGGGGCCAAAGGAGAGACCCAGTACTTC. Protein: CASSQEGAKGETQYF. The rearrangement links TRBV4-2 to TRBJ2-5, with D tentatively TRBD1 (7 bases). The CDR3 is 15 amino acids. V gave up 3 bases and J gave up 4 bases, with 15 bases separating them. Per the germline V gene, CDR1 is LGHNA and CDR2 is YNFKEQ.

CDR3 bases: TGCGCCAGCAGCCCGGGACCTTCCAACCCAAGAGGGAGGGAGACCCAGTACTTC. Its protein product is CASSPGPSNPRGRETQYF. The V and J genes are TRBV4-1 and TRBJ2-5, with D perhaps TRBD2 (6 bases). Trimming shortened V by 4 bases and J by 5 bases, and 26 bases separated the two germline ends. CDR1 MGHRA and CDR2 YSYEKL come from the germline V gene. The CDR3 has 18 amino acids.

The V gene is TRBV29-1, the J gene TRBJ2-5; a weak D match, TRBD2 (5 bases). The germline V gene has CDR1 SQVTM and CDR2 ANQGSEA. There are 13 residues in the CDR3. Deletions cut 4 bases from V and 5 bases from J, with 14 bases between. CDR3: CSVGWRVPETQYF. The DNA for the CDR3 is TGCAGCGTTGGGTGGCGGGTCCCGGAGACCCAGTACTTC.

The DNA for the CDR3 is TGTGCCAGCAGACCGGCCGGGGGTTTCGATGAGCAGTTCTTC. Protein sequence: CASRPAGGFDEQFF. The chain employs TRBV28 and TRBJ2-1, with D perhaps TRBD2 (6 bases). CDR1 and CDR2 from the germline V gene are MDHEN and SYDVKM. Deletions cut 6 bases from V and 8 bases from J, with 17 bases between. This CDR3 contains 14 residues.

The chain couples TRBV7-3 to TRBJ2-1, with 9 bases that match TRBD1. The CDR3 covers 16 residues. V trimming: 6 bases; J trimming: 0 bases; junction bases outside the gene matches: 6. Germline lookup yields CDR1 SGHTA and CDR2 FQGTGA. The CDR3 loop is CASSNRGLSSYNEQFF. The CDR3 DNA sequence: TGTGCCAGCAGTAACAGGGGGCTGAGCTCCTACAATGAGCAGTTCTTC.

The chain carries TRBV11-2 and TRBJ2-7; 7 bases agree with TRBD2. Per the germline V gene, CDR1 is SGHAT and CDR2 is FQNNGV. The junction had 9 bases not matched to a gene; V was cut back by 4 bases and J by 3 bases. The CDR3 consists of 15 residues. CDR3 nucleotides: TGTGCCAGCAGCTGGTCTAGCGGCTTGGTCTACGAGCAGTACTTC. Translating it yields CASSWSSGLVYEQYF.